The clone carrying this T cell receptor (beta chain) was observed a single time. This record belongs to a study of blood T cell repertoires in COVID-19. Participants were aged about 18 to 90 years, lived in 24 US areas, and enrolled virtually. What the recovered Cohort 3 donors had was two negative PCRs, clearance, or symptom resolution. Trimming at V came to 6 bases and at J to 6 bases, leaving 10 bases not matched to a gene. CDR3 size: 15 residues. Germline V gene data show CDR1 as SGHAT and CDR2 as FQNNGV. Authors' methods: Amplification with reference gene primers provided the estimates of nucleated cell counts. Method: immunoSEQ multiplex PCR; TCRdb's copy keeps in-frame clones and lacks some. Clonal size and the V and J genes are those of that table, whereas D and trimming came from the DNA. The profile shows just over 350,000 clones, about 90% of them singletons.

The sequence was obtained from a woman younger than 45 who had recovered from COVID-19. The J gene is TRBJ1-1, the V gene TRBV11-2; 10 bases agree with TRBD1. Sequencing was performed on PBMCs or T cells enriched from blood (not recorded which). As DNA, the CDR3 is TGTGCCAGCAGTTACGGAGGGGGACAGGGGTCTGAAGCTTTCTTT. Translated: CASSYGGGQGSEAFF. Variable domain in full (rest from reference TRBV11-2 and TRBJ1-1): EAGVAQSPRYKIIEKRQSVAFWCNPISGHATLYWYQQILGQGPKLLIQFQNNGVVDDSQLPKDRFSAERLKGVDSTLKIQPAKLEDSAVYLCASSYGGGQGSEAFFGQGTRLTVV.